This section outlines one T cell receptor beta chain sequence together with its context. What it recognizes is unknown. This sample is drawn from a study of T-cell memory formation after mild COVID-19. Study-wide background: TCR clustering was largely donor specific.

Constant-segment primers served in 5'RACE that generated TCR alpha and TCR beta cDNA libraries bearing sample barcodes and UMIs. TCRdb ran MiXCR on the 5' RACE reads and lists one entry per CDR3 protein. The top ten hold approximately 25% of the sample, which has about 140,000 distinct CDR3 sequences, approximately 25% seen once. The ends lost 0 bases at V and 5 bases at J; junction bases unmatched: 6. The CDR3 has 14 amino acids. Germline CDR1 and CDR2: DFQATT and SNEGSKA (reference sequence). General study findings and limits: Some clones that responded turned up in pre-infection memory, which suggests that cross-reactive memory joined in. For contracting clones, CD4+ ones sat mainly in CM and EM, CD8+ in EMRA.

The V and J genes are TRBV20-1 and TRBJ1-2; TRBD1 matches 7 bases. This TCR came from an adult woman who had mild COVID-19 (a few samples of this study predate the infection). Cell type and time point are not known. Sequenced sample: PBMCs or a T cell subset sorted from them (not recorded which). The CDR3 bases are TGCAGTGCTAGAGACCCCCCGGACAGGTATGGCTACACCTTC. Translating it yields CSARDPPDRYGYTF.